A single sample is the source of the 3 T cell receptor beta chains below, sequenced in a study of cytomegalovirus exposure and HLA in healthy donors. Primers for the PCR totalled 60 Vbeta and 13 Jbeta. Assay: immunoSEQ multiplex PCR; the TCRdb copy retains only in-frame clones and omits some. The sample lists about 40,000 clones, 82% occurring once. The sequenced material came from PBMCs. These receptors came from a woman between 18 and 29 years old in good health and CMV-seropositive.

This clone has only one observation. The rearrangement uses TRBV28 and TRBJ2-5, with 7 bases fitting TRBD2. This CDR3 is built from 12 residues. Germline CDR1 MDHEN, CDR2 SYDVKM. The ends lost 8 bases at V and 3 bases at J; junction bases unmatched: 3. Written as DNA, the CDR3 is TGTGCCAGCGGCGGGAGTGAAGAGACCCAGTACTTC. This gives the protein CASGGSEETQYF.

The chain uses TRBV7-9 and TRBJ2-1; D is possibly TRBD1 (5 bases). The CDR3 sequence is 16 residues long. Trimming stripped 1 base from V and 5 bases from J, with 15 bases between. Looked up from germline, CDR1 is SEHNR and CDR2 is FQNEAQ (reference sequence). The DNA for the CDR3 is TGTGCCAGCAGCTTAGTTTTAGGGGTTGTGGACAATGAGCAGTTCTTC. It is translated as CASSLVLGVVDNEQFF.

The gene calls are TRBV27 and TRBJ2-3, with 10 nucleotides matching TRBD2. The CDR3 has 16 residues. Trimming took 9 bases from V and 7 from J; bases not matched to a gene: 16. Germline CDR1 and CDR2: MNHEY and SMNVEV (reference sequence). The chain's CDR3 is CASGGVASGSAYTQYF. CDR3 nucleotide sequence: TGTGCCAGTGGAGGGGTGGCTAGCGGGAGTGCGTATACGCAGTATTTT.